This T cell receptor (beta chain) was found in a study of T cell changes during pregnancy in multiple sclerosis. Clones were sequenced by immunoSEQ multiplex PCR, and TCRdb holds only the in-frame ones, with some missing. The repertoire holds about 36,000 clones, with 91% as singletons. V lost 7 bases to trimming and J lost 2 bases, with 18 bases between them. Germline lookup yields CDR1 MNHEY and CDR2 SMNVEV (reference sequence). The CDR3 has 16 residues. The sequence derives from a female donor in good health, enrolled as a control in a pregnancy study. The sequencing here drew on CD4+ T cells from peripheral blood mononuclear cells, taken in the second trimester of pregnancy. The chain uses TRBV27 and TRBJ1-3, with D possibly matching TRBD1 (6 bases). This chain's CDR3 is CASNNREGGPGNTIYF. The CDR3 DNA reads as TGTGCCAGCAATAACAGGGAGGGGGGACCTGGAAACACCATATATTTT.